These 2 T cell receptor beta chains came from one sample sequenced in a study of T cell responses to AZD1222 COVID-19 vaccine. The assay was immunoSEQ multiplex PCR, and TCRdb's table has in-frame clones only and misses some. The sample records some 160,000 clones, roughly 93% being singletons. This specimen consisted of peripheral blood, obtained on day 0 of AZD1222 vaccination. The receptor set was obtained from an adult in good health.

This clone has a handful of counts. The chain combines TRBV2 with TRBJ1-2; D gene ambiguous. Trimming removed 5 bases at V and 0 bases at J, with 13 bases between. CDR1 and CDR2 from the germline V gene are SNHLY and FYNNEI. The CDR3 covers 15 residues. DNA for the CDR3: TGTGCCAGCAGTTATTCGGCAGCCCCTAACTATGGCTACACCTTC. It yields the protein CASSYSAAPNYGYTF.

J is TRBJ2-7 and V is TRBV7-8, with D perhaps TRBD1 (6 bases). Germline assignment: CDR1 SGHVS and CDR2 FQNEAQ. CDR3 length: 13 amino acids. V was trimmed by 5 bases and J by 4 bases, leaving 12 bases between them. The CDR3 bases are TGTGCCAGCAGCCCACAGGGTTTATACGAGCAGTACTTC. Translating gives CASSPQGLYEQYF.